The present T cell receptor beta chain was sequenced within a study of molecular identifiers for immune sequencing clone quantification. This clonotype was seen many times. TCRdb reprocessed the PCR reads via MiXCR and lists one record per CDR3 protein. The table shows more than 450,000 distinct CDR3 sequences, with about a fifth occurring only once. J lost 4 bases, V lost 5 bases, and 9 bases had no gene match. Germline V gene data show CDR1 as SQVTM and CDR2 as ANQGSEA. The CDR3 sequence is 14 residues long. Specimen: naive CD8+ T cells from blood, with Jurkat cell RNA spiked in. Indicated subset: FACS-sorted CD8+CD4-CCR7+CD45RA+ naive T cells. The rearrangement uses TRBV29-1 and TRBJ1-1; 8 positions agree with TRBD1. This TCR derives from a human donor in good health. Some libraries in this study had Jurkat cell RNA spiked in. The CDR3 DNA reads TGCAGCGTTACCATGCAGGGGGCGCGCACTGAAGCTTTCTTT. Translation gives CSVTMQGARTEAFF. The full variable domain, with the rest looked up from reference TRBV29-1 and TRBJ1-1, is SAVISQKPSRDICQRGTSLTIQCQVDSQVTMMFWYRQQPGQSLTLIATANQGSEATYESGFVIDKFPISRPNLTFSTLTVSNMSPEDSSIYLCSVTMQGARTEAFFGQGTRLTVV.